This entry describes one TCR beta chain. In germline, CDR1 is ENHRY, CDR2 SYGVKD. V lost 6 bases to trimming and J lost 5 bases; unmatched junction nucleotides: 14. The CDR3 runs to 16 residues. The sample originates from a study of siplizumab effects on memory and regulatory T cells. Repertoires were generated with immunoSEQ multiplex PCR, while TCRdb's copy carries only in-frame clones and drops some. The data show roughly 100,000 clones, with about 93% seen just once and approximately 0.58% held by the top ten. This sequence joins TRBV10-3 and TRBJ2-7, with 9 bases identical to TRBD1. The sequenced sample consisted of Tregs sorted from blood. The clonotype originates from a human donor in good health. The CDR3 DNA reads TGTGCCATCAGGGGGAATGCCGGGACAGGGATCAACGAGCAGTACTTC. Protein: CAIRGNAGTGINEQYF.